The clone carrying this T cell receptor (beta chain) was picked up many times. Its antigen is unknown. This record comes from a study of cytomegalovirus exposure and HLA in healthy donors. Findings of the study overall: The study listed 164 cytomegalovirus-associated TCR beta chains. Diagnosis of cytomegalovirus status made by the classifier reportedly showed high specificity and sensitivity.

Generated by immunoSEQ multiplex PCR, the TCRdb table keeps only in-frame clones and is missing some. The table includes over 150,000 clones, about 80% detected once. The source of this sequence is a woman between 18 and 30 years old in good health and CMV-seropositive. The specimen sequenced was PBMCs.

The CDR3 sequence is CASSVGTSGGDTQYF. CDR3 nucleotides: TGTGCCAGCAGCGTAGGGACTAGCGGGGGGGATACGCAGTATTTT. V is TRBV9 and J is TRBJ2-3, with 14 bases aligning to TRBD2. The V gene's germline CDR1 is SGDLS and CDR2 YYNGEE. V was pared by 0 bases and J by 6 bases, with 0 bases of the junction left unmatched. The CDR3 runs to 15 residues.